This note documents a single TCR beta chain sequence. Its target is not known. The data were taken from a study of cytomegalovirus exposure and HLA in healthy donors. Study-wide results and limits: In a later analysis, HLA-associated TCR beta chains were more clonally expanded than equally common others. Association with HLA alleles at 0.05 false discovery rate was found for 15,000 to 20,000 TCR beta sequences in a later analysis. A few chains tied to CMV proved CMV antigen-specific in vitro. Most CMV-associated TCR beta chains were later found to appear HLA-restricted.

With 3 bases removed from V and 3 bases from J, the gap between germline ends came to 14 bases. The CDR3 sequence is 15 residues long. The germline V gene has CDR1 KGHSH and CDR2 LQKENI. Researchers ran the PCR with 60 Vbeta and 13 Jbeta primers. Measured with immunoSEQ multiplex PCR; TCRdb has only the in-frame clones, and not every one. The data contain about 120,000 clones, roughly 78% of them singletons. J is TRBJ1-1 and V is TRBV18, with D uncertain. The TCR sequence derives from a man between 25 and 39 years old in good health and CMV-seronegative. Sequences were obtained from PBMCs. The CDR3 DNA follows: TGTGCCAGCTCACCTACGAGGGCGCAGGACACTGAAGCTTTCTTT. This gives the protein CASSPTRAQDTEAFF.